Listed below are T cell receptor beta chains from one sample, sequenced in a study of cytomegalovirus exposure and HLA in healthy donors. Sequenced by immunoSEQ multiplex PCR; TCRdb stores in-frame clones only, minus some. The data hold roughly 150,000 clones, with less than 90% observed a single time. Specimen: PBMCs. The receptors were sampled from a man aged 25-40 years in good health and CMV-seropositive. CDR3s include the opening cysteine and the closing phenylalanine or tryptophan. Fields, in order: clone size, V gene, J gene, CDR3 protein. Where a row states a size, it is once, few, many or the class of an expanded clone; other rows omit it.

clone size: .; V gene: TRBV18; J gene: TRBJ2-7; CDR3 protein: CASSPQDRGGEQYF
clone size: .; V gene: TRBV6-5; J gene: TRBJ2-5; CDR3 protein: CASTASGTRETQYF
clone size: .; V gene: TRBV6-6; J gene: TRBJ2-7; CDR3 protein: CASSYGGHEQYF
clone size: few; V gene: TRBV9; J gene: TRBJ1-2; CDR3 protein: CASSLAGENFYGYTF
clone size: .; V gene: TRBV15; J gene: TRBJ2-2; CDR3 protein: CATSRDNGAGELFF
clone size: .; V gene: TRBV7-2; J gene: TRBJ2-2; CDR3 protein: CASSARLGNTGELFF
clone size: .; V gene: TRBV4-1; J gene: TRBJ1-1; CDR3 protein: CASSQGAMNTEAFF
clone size: .; V gene: TRBV28; J gene: TRBJ2-1; CDR3 protein: CASSRASGGDYNEQFF
clone size: .; V gene: TRBV5-1; J gene: TRBJ2-2; CDR3 protein: CASSLISLPGLAGQNTGELFF
clone size: .; V gene: TRBV19; J gene: TRBJ2-2; CDR3 protein: CASSIGRDGSPRTGELFF
clone size: .; V gene: TRBV2; J gene: TRBJ1-4; CDR3 protein: CASSFAGSINRRLFF
clone size: .; V gene: TRBV4-3; J gene: TRBJ2-7; CDR3 protein: CASSVKEGTSVFYEQYF
clone size: .; V gene: TRBV6-1; J gene: TRBJ1-5; CDR3 protein: CASSDRDREDQPQHF
clone size: .; V gene: TRBV7-3; J gene: TRBJ1-5; CDR3 protein: CASSLWTGSNQPQHF
clone size: .; V gene: TRBV7-6; J gene: TRBJ2-1; CDR3 protein: CASSAELGSYNEQFF
clone size: once; V gene: TRBV28; J gene: TRBJ1-2; CDR3 protein: CASSLTDYGYTF
clone size: .; V gene: TRBV15; J gene: TRBJ2-7; CDR3 protein: CATSRGQGLPGDEQYF
clone size: .; V gene: TRBV2; J gene: TRBJ1-1; CDR3 protein: CASSERGRGTEAFF
clone size: .; V gene: TRBV7-9; J gene: TRBJ2-7; CDR3 protein: CASSLTSGSYEQYF
clone size: .; V gene: TRBV4-1; J gene: TRBJ2-7; CDR3 protein: CASSQRSGQPSEQYF
clone size: .; V gene: TRBV28; J gene: TRBJ2-7; CDR3 protein: CASSLTGKAYEQYF
clone size: .; V gene: TRBV30; J gene: TRBJ2-1; CDR3 protein: CAWSVKLAGGGEQFF